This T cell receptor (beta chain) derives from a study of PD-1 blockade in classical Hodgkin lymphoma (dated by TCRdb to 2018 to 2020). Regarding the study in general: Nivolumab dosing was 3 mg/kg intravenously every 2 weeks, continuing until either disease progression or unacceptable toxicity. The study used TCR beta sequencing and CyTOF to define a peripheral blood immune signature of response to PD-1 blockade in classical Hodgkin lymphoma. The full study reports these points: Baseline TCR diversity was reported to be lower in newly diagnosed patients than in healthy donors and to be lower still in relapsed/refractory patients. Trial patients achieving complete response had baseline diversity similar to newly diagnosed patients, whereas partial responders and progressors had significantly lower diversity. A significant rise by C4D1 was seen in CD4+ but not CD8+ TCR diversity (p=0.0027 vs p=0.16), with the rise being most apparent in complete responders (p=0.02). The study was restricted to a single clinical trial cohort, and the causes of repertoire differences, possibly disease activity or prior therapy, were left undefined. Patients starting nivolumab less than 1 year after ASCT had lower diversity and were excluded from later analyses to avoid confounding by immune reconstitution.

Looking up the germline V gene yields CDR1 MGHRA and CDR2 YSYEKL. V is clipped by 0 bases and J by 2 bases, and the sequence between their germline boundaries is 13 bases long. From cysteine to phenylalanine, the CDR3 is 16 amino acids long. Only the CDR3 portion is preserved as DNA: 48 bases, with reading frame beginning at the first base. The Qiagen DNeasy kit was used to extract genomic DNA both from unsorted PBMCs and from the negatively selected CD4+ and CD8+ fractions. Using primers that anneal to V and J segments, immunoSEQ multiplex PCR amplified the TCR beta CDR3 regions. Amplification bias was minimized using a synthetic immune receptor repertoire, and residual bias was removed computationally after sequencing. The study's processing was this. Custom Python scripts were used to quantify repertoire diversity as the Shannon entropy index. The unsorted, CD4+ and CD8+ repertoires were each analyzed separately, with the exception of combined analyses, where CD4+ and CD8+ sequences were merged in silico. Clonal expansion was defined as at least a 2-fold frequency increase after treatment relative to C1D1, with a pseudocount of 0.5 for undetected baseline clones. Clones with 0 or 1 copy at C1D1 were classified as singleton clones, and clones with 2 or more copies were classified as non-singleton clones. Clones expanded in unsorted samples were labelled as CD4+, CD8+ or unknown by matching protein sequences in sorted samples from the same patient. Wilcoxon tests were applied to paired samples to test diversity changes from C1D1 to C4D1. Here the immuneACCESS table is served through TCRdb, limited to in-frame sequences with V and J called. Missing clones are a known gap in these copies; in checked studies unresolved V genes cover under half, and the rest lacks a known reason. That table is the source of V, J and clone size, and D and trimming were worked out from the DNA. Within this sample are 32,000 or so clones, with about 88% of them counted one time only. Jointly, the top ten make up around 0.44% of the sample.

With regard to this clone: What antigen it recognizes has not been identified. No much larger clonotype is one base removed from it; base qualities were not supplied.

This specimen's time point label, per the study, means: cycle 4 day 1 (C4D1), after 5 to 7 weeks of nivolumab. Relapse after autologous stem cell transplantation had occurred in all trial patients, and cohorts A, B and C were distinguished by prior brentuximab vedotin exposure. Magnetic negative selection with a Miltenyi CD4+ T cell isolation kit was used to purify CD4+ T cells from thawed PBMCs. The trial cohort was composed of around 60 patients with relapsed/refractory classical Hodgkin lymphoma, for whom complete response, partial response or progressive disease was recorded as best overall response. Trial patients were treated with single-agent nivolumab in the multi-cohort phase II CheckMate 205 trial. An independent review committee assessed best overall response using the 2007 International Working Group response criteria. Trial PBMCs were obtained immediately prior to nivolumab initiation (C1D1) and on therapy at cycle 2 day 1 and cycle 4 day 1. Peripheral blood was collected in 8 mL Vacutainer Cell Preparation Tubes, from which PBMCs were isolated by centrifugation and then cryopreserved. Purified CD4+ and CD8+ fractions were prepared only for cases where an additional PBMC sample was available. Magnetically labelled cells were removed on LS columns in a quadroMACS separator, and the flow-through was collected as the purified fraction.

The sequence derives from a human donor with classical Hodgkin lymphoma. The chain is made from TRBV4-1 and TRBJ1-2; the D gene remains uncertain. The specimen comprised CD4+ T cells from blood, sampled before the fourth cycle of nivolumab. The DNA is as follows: TGCGCCAGCAGCCAAGATTTGCGGAGCCTCAACTATGGCTACACCTTC. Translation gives CASSQDLRSLNYGYTF.